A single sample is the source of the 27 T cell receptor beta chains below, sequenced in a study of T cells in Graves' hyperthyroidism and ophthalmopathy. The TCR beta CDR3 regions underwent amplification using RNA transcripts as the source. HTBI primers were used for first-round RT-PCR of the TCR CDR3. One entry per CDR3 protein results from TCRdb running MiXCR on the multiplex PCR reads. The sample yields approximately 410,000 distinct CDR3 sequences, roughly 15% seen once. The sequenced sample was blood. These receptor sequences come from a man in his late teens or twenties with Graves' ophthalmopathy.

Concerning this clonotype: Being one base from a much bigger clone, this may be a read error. The CDR3 protein is CASSLDSGMNTEASF. CDR3 DNA: TGTGCCAGCAGCTTAGATTCCGGGATGAACACTGAAGCTTCCTTT. The gene calls are TRBV11-3 and TRBJ1-1; no definite D call. This CDR3 has 15 amino acids. CDR1 and CDR2 (germline): SGHNT, YENEEA. Full variable domain (remainder filled in from reference TRBV11-3 and TRBJ1-1): EAGVVQSPRYKIIEKKQPVAFWCNPISGHNTLYWYLQNLGQGPELLIRYENEEAVDDSQLPKDRFSAERLKGVDSTLKIQPAELGDSAVYLCASSLDSGMNTEASFGQGTRLTVV.

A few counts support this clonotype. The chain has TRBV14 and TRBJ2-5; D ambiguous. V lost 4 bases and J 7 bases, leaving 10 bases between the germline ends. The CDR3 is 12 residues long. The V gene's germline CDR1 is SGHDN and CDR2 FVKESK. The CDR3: CASSPRIGTQYF. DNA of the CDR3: TGTGCCAGCAGCCCACGAATTGGGACCCAGTACTTC. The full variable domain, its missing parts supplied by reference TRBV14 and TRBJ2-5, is EAGVTQFPSHSVIEKGQTVTLRCDPISGHDNLYWYRRVMGKEIKFLLHFVKESKQDESGMPNNRFLAERTGGTYSTLKVQPAELEDSGVYFCASSPRIGTQYFGPGTRLLVL.

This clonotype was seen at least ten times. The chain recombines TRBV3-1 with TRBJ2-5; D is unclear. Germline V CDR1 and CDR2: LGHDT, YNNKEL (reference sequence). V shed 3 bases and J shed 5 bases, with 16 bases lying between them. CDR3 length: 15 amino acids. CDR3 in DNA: TGTGCCAGCAGCCACGGGCAGACCCTCACGGAGACCCAGTACTTC. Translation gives CASSHGQTLTETQYF.

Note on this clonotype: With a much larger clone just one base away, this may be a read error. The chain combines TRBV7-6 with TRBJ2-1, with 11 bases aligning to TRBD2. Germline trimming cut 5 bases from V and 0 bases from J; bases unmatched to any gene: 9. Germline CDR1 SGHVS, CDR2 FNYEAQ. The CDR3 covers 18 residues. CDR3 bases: TGTGCCAGCAGCGAACTAGCGGGGGTCTTGGGCTCCTACAATGAGCAGTTCTTC. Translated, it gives CASSELAGVLGSYNEQFF.

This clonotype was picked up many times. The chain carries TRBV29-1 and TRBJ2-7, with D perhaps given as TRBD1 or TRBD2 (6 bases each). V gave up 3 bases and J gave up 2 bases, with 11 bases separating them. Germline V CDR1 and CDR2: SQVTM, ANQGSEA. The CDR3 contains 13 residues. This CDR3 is CSVEEGHPYEQYF. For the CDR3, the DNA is TGCAGCGTTGAGGAGGGACACCCCTACGAGCAGTACTTC.

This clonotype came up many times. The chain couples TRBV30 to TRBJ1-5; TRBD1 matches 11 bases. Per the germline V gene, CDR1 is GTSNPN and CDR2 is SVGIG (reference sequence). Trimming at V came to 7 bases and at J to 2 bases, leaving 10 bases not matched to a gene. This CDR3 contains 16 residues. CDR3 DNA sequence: TGTGCCTTCGGACAGGGGGCTAGTCTTGGCAATCAGCCCCAGCATTTT. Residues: CAFGQGASLGNQPQHF.

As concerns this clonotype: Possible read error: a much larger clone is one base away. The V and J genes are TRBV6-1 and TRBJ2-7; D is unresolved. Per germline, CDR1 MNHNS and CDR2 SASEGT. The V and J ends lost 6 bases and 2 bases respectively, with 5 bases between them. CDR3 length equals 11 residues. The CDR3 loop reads CASRQTYEQYF. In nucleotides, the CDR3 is TGTGCCAGCAGACAGACCTACGAGCAGTACTTC.

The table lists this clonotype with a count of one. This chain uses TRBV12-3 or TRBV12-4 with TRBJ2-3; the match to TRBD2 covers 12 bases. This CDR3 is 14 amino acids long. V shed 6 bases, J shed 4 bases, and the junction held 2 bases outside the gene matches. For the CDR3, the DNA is TGTGCCAGCAGATCTAGCGGGGGGGCAGATACGCAGTATTTT. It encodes CASRSSGGADTQYF.

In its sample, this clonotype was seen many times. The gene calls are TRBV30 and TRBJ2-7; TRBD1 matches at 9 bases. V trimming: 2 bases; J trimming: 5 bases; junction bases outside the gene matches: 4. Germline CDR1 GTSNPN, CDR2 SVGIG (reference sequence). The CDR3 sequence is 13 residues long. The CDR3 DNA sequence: TGTGCCTGGAGTTGGACAGGGGTCAACGAGCAGTACTTC. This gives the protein CAWSWTGVNEQYF.

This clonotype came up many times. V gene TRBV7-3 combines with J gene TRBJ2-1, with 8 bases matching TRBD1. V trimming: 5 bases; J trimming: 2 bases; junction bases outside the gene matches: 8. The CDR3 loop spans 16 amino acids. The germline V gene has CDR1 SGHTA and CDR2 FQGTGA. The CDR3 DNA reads TGTGCCAGCAGCACCCAGCCGGACAGGGCCTACAATGAGCAGTTCTTC. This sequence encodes CASSTQPDRAYNEQFF.

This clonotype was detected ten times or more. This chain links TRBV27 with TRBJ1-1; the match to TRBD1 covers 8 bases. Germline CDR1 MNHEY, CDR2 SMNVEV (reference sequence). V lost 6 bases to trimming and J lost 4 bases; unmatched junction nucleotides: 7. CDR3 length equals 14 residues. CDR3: CASRPQGAGTEAFF. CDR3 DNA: TGTGCCAGCAGACCGCAGGGGGCTGGCACTGAAGCTTTCTTT.

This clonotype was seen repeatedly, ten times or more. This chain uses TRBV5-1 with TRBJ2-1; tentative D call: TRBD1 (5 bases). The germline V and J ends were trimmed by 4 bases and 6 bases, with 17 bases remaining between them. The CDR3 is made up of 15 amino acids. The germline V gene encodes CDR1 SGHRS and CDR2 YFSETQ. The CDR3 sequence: CASSPDPGRGNEQFF. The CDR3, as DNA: TGCGCCAGCAGCCCCGACCCAGGGCGCGGCAATGAGCAGTTCTTC.

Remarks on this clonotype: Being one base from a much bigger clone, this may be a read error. The CDR3 is CASSGRTGGGEQYF. The CDR3 DNA reads as TGTGCCAGCAGTGGAAGGACAGGGGGCGGCGAGCAGTACTTC. The chain recombines TRBV27 with TRBJ2-7; 11 nucleotides match TRBD1. Per the germline V gene, CDR1 is MNHEY and CDR2 is SMNVEV (reference sequence). The CDR3 totals 14 residues. Trimming cost V 5 bases and J 6 bases; bases outside gene matches: 6.

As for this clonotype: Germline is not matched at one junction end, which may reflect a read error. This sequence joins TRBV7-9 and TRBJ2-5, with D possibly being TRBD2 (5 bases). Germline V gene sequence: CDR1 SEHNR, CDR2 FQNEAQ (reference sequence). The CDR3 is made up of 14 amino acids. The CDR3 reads CASSLLASQGTQYF. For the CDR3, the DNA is TGTGCCAGCAGCTTACTAGCCTCCCAAGGGACCCAGTACTTC.

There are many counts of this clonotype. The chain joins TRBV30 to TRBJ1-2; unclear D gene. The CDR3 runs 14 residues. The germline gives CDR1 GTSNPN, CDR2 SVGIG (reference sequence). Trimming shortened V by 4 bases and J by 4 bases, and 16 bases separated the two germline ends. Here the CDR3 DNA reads TGTGCCTGGAAATTTGGTATGGCGGGCTATGGCTACACCTTC. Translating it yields CAWKFGMAGYGYTF.

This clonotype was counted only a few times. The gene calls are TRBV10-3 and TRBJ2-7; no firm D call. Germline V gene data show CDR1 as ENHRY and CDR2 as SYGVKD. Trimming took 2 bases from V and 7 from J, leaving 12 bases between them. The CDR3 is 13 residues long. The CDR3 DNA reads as TGTGCCATCAGTGAGGTGGGTTTGCAGGAGCAGTACTTC. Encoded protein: CAISEVGLQEQYF.

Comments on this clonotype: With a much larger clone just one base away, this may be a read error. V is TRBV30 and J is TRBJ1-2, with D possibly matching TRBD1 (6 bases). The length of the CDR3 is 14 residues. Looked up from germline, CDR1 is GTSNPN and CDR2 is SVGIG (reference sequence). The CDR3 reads CAWAPWQGMYGFTF. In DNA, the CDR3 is TGTGCCTGGGCCCCCTGGCAGGGGATGTATGGCTTCACCTTC. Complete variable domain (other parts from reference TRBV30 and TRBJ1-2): SQTIHQWPATLVQPVGSPLSLECTVEGTSNPNLYWYRQAAGRGLQLLFYSVGIGQISSEVPQNLSASRPQDRQFILSSKKLLLSDSGFYLCAWAPWQGMYGFTFGSGTRLTVV.

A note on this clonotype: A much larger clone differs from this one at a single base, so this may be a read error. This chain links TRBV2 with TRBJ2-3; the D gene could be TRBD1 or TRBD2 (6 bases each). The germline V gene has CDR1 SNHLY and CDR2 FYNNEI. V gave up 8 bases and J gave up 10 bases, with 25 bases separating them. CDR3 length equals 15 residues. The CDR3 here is CASGRGHEVTDAQYF. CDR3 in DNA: TGTGCCAGCGGTCGGGGGCACGAGGTAACCGATGCGCAGTATTTT.

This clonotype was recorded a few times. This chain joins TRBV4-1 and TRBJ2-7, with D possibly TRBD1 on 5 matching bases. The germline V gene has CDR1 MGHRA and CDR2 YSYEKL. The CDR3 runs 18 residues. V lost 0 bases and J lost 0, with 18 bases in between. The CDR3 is CASSQDRGRASHSYEQYF. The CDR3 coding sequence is TGCGCCAGCAGCCAAGACCGAGGCAGGGCCTCACACTCCTACGAGCAGTACTTC.

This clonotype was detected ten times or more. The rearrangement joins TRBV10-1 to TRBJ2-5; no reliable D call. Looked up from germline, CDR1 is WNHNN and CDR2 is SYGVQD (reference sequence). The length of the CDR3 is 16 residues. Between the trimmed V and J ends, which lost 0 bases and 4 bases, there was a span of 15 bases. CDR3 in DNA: TGCGCCAGCAGTGAGTCGTCGGGCTCCCACCCAGAGACCCAGTACTTC. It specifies CASSESSGSHPETQYF.

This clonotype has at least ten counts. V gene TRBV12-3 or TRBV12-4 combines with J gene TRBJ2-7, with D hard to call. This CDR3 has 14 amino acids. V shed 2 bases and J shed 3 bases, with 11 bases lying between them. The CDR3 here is CASSLKVGYYEQYF. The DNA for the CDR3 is TGTGCCAGCAGTTTAAAGGTGGGCTACTACGAGCAGTACTTC.

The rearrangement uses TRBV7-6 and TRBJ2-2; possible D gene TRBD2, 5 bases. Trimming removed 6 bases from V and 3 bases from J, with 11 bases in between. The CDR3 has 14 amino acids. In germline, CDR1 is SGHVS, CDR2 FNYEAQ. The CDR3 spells CASRAQEDTGELFF. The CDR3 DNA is TGTGCCAGCAGGGCCCAGGAGGACACCGGGGAGCTGTTTTTT.

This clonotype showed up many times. Here the CDR3 DNA reads TGTGCCAGCAAGGGGCCCCTAGCCCGTCATACGCAGTATTTT. This codes for CASKGPLARHTQYF. The chain links TRBV11-3 to TRBJ2-3; D may correspond to TRBD1 or TRBD2 (5 bases each). Between the trimmed V and J ends, which lost 7 bases and 7 bases, there was a span of 18 bases. The CDR3 covers 14 residues. CDR1 is SGHNT, CDR2 YENEEA, per germline.

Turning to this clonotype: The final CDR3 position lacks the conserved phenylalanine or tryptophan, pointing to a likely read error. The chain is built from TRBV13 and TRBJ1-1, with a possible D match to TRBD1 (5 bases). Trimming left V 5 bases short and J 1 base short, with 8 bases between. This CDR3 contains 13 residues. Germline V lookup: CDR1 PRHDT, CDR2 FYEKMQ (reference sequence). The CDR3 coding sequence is TGTGCCAGCAGCCGCACAGGGAACACTGAAGCTTTCCTT. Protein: CASSRTGNTEAFL.

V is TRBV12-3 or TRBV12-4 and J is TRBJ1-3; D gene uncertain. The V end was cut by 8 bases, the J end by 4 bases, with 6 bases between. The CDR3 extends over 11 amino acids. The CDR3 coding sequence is TGTGCCAGCGGTCAAGGAAACACCATATATTTT. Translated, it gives CASGQGNTIYF.

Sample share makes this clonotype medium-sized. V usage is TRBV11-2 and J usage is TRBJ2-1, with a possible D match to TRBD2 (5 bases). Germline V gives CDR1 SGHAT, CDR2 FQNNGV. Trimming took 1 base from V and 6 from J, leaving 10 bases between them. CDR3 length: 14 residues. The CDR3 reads CASSLGRSSNEQFF. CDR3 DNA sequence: TGTGCCAGCAGCTTAGGGAGGTCTAGCAATGAGCAGTTCTTC.

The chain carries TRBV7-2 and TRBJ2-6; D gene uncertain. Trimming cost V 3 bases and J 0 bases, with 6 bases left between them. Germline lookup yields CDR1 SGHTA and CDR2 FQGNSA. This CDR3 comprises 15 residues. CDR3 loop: CASSFFLSGANVLTF. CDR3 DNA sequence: TGTGCCAGCAGCTTTTTTCTCTCTGGGGCCAACGTCCTGACTTTC.